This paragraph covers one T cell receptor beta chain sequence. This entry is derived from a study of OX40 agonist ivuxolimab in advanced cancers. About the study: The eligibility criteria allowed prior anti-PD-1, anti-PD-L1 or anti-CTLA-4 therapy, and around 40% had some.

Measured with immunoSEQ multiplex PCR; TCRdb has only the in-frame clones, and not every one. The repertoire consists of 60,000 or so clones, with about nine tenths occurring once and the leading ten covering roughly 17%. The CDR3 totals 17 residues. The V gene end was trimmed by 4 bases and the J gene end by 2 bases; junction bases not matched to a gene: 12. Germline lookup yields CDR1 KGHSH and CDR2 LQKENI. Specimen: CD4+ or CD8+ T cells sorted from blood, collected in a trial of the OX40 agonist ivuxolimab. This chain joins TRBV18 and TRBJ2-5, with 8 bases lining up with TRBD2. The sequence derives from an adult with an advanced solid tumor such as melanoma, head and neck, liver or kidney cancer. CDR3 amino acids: CASSRPSGSSEQETQYF. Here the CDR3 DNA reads TGTGCCAGCTCACGGCCAAGCGGGAGCTCTGAGCAAGAGACCCAGTACTTC.